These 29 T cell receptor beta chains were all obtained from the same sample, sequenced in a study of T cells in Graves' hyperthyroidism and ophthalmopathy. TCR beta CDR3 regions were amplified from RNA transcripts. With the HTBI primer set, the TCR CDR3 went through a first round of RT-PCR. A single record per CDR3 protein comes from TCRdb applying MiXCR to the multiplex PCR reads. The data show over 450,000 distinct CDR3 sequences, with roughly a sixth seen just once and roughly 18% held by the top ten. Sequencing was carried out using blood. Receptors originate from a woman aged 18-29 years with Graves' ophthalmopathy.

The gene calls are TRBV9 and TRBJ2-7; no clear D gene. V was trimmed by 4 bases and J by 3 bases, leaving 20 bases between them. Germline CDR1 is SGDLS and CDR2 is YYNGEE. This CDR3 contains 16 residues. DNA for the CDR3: TGTGCCAGCAGCCCCAGAGGTTTATCTGGGGACTACGAGCAGTACTTC. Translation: CASSPRGLSGDYEQYF.

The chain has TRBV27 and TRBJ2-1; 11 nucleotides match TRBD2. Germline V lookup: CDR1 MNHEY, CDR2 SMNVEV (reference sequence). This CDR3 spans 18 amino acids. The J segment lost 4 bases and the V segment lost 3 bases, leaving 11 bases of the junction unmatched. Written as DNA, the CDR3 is TGTGCCAGCAGTTTCCTAGCGGGAGGTAGTGATCCATACAATGAGCAGTTCTTC. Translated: CASSFLAGGSDPYNEQFF.

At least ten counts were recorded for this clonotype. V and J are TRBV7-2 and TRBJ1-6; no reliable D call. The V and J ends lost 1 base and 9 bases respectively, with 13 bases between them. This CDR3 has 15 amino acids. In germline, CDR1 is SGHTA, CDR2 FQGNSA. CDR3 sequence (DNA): TGTGCCAGCAGCTTAGGGAGGTACCGGGGTTCACCCCTCCACTTT. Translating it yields CASSLGRYRGSPLHF.

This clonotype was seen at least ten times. The CDR3 spells CASSPGQGVLETQYF. The CDR3 bases are TGTGCCAGCAGCCCGGGACAGGGGGTCTTGGAGACCCAGTACTTC. V is TRBV11-3 and J is TRBJ2-5; 11 bases are shared with TRBD1. Looked up from germline, CDR1 is SGHNT and CDR2 is YENEEA. The CDR3 extends over 15 amino acids. The J segment lost 5 bases and the V segment lost 5 bases, leaving 7 bases of the junction unmatched.

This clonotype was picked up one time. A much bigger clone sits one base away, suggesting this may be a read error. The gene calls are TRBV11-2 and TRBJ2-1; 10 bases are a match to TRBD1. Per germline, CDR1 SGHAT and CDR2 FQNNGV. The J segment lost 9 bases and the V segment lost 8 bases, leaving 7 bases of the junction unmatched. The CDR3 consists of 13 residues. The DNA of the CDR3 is TGTGCCAGCCGGGACAGGGGCCTCAGTGAGCAGTTCTTC. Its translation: CASRDRGLSEQFF. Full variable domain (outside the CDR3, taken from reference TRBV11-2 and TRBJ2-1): EAGVAQSPRYKIIEKRQSVAFWCNPISGHATLYWYQQILGQGPKLLIQFQNNGVVDDSQLPKDRFSAERLKGVDSTLKIQPAKLEDSAVYLCASRDRGLSEQFFGPGTRLTVL.

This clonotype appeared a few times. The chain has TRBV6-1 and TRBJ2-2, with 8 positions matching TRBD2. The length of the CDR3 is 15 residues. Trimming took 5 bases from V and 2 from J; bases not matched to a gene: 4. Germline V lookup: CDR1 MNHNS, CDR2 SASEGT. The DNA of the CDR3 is TGTGCCAGCAGTTTACTAGCGGAAAACACCGGGGAGCTGTTTTTT. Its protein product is CASSLLAENTGELFF.

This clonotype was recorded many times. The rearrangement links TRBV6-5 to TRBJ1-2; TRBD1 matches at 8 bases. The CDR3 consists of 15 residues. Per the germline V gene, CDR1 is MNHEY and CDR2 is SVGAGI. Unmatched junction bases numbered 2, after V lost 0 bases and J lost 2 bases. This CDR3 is CASSYSRQGNYGYTF. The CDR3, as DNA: TGTGCCAGCAGTTACTCACGACAGGGGAACTATGGCTACACCTTC.

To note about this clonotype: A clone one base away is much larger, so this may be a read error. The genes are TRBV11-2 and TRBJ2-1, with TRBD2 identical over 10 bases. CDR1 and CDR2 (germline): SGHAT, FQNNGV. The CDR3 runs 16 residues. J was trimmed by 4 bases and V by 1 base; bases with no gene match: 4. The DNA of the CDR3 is TGTGCCAGCAGCTTAGGAGCGGGAGGGCCGTACAATGAGCAGTTCTTC. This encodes CASSLGAGGPYNEQFF. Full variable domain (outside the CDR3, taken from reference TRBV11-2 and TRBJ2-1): EAGVAQSPRYKIIEKRQSVAFWCNPISGHATLYWYQQILGQGPKLLIQFQNNGVVDDSQLPKDRFSAERLKGVDSTLKIQPAKLEDSAVYLCASSLGAGGPYNEQFFGPGTRLTVL.

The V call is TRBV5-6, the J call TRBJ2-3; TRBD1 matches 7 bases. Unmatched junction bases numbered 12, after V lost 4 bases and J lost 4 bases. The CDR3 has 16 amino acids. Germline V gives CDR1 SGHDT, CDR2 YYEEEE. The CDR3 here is CASSERTGAGADTQYF. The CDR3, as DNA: TGTGCCAGCAGCGAACGAACAGGGGCCGGCGCAGATACGCAGTATTTT.

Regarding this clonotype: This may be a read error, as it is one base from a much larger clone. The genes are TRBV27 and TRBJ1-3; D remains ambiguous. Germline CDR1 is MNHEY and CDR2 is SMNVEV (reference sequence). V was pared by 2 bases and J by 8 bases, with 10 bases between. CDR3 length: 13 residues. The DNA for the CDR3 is TGTGCCAGCAGTTTAGGGATCGGAGACACCATATATTTT. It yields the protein CASSLGIGDTIYF.

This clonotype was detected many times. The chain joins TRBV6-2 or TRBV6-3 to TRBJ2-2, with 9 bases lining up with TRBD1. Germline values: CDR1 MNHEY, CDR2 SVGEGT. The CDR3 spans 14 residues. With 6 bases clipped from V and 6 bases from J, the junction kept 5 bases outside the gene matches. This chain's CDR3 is CASRQGARAGELFF. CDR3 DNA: TGTGCCAGCAGACAGGGGGCGAGAGCCGGGGAGCTGTTTTTT.

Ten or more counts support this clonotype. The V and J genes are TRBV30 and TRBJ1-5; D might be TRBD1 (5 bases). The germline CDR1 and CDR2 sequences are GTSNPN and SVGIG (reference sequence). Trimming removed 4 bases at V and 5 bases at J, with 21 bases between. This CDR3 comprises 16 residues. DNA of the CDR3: TGTGCCTGGACCCAATCTCTCCGGGACGGTGATCAGCCCCAGCATTTT. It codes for CAWTQSLRDGDQPQHF.

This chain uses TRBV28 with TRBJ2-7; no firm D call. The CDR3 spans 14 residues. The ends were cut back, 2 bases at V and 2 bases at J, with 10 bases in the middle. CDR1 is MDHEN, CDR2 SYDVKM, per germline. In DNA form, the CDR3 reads TGTGCCAGCAGTTTACCCGTTAGCCCCTACGAGCAGTACTTC. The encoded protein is CASSLPVSPYEQYF.

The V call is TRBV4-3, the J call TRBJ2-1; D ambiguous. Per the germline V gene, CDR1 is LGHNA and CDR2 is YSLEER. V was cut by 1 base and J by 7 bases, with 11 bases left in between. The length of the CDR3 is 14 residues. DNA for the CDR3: TGCGCCAGCAGCCAAGTGACCGGGCTGAATGAGCAGTTCTTC. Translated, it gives CASSQVTGLNEQFF.

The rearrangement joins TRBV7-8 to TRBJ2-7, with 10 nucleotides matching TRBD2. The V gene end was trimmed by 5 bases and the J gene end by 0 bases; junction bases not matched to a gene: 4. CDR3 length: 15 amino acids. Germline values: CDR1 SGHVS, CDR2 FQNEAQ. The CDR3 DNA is TGTGCCAGCAGCCATAGCGGGAGGTACTCCTACGAGCAGTACTTC. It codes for CASSHSGRYSYEQYF.

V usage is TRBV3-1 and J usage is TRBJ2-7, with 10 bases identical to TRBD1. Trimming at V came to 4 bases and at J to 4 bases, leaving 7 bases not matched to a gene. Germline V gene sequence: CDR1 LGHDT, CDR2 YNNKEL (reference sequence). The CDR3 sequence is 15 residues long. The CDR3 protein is CASSPTGQGYYEQYF. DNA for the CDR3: TGTGCCAGCAGCCCGACGGGACAGGGGTATTACGAGCAGTACTTC.

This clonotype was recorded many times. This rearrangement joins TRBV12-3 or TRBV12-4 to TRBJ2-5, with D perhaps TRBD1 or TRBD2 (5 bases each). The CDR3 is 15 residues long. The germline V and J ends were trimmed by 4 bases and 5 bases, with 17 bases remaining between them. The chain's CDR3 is CASSSGRGRRETQYF. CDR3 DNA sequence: TGTGCCAGCAGTTCGGGACGGGGCCGCAGGGAGACCCAGTACTTC.

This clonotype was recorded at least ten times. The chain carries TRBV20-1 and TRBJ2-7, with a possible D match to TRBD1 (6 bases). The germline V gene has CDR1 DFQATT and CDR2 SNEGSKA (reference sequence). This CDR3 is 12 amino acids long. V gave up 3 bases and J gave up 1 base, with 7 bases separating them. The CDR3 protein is CSASQGSYEQYF. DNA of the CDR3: TGCAGTGCTAGTCAGGGGTCCTACGAGCAGTACTTC.

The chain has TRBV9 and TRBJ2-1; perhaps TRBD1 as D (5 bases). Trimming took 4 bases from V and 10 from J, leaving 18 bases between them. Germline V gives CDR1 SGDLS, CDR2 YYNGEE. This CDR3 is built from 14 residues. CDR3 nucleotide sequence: TGTGCCAGCAGCCTAGGGGCCCTTAAGGGAGAGCAGTTCTTC. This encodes CASSLGALKGEQFF.

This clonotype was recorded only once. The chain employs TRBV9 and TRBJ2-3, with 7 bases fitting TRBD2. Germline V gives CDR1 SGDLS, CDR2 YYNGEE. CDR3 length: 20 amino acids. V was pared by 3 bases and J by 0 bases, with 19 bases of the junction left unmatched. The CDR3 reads CASSDKTKWGEGQSTDTQYF. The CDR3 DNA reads TGTGCCAGCAGCGATAAAACGAAGTGGGGGGAGGGCCAGAGCACAGATACGCAGTATTTT.

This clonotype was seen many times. CDR3 in DNA: TGTGCCAGCAGGATAGGAGAGCATGGCTACACCTTC. It yields the protein CASRIGEHGYTF. This rearrangement joins TRBV6-1 to TRBJ1-2; D uncertain. The CDR3 covers 12 residues. CDR1 and CDR2 (germline): MNHNS, SASEGT. Trimming left V 6 bases short and J 6 bases short, with 11 bases between.

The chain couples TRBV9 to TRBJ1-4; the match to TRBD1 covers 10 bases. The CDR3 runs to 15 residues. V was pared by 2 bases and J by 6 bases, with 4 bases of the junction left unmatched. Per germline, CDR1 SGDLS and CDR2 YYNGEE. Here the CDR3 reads CASSVTGTGDEKLFF. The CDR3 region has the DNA TGTGCCAGCAGCGTTACCGGGACAGGGGATGAAAAACTGTTTTTT.

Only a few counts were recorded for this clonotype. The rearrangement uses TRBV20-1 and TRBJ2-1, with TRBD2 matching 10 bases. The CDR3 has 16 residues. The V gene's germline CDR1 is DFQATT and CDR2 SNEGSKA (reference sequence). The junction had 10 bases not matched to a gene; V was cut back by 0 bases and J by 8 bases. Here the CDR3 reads CSARDPASGSFDEQFF. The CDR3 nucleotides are TGCAGTGCTAGAGATCCGGCTAGCGGGAGTTTCGATGAGCAGTTCTTC.

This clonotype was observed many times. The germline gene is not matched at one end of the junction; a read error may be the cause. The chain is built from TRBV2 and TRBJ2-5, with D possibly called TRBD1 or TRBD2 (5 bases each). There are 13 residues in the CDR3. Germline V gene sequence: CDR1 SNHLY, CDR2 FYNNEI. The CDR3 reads CAGRVRGQETQYF. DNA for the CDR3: TGTGCCGGCAGGGTTCGGGGACAAGAGACCCAGTACTTC.

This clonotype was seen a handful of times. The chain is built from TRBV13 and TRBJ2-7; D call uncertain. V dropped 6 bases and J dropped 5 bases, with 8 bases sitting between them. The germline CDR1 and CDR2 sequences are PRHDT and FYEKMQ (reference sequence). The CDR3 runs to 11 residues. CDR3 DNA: TGTGCCAGCAGGGGAAATGACGAGCAGTACTTC. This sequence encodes CASRGNDEQYF.

The CDR3 DNA reads TGTGCCAGCAGTTCCGTCAATCAGGTGCGTGTAGGACAGCCCCAGCATTTT. Amino acid sequence: CASSSVNQVRVGQPQHF. This rearrangement joins TRBV28 to TRBJ1-5; D remains unclear. The CDR3 is 17 residues long. Germline V CDR1 and CDR2: MDHEN, SYDVKM. The V end lost 4 bases, the J end lost 7 bases, and 23 bases lay between the germline ends.

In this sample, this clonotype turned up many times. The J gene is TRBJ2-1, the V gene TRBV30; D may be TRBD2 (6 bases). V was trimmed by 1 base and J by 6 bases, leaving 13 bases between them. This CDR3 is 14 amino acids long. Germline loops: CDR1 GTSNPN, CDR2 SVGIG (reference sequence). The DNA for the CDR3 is TGTGCCTGGAGTGGGGCGGGATCCCGCAATGAGCAGTTCTTC. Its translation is CAWSGAGSRNEQFF.

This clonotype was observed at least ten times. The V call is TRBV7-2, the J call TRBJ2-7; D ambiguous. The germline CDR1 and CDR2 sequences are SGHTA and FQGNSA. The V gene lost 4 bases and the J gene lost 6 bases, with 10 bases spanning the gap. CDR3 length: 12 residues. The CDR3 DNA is TGTGCCAGCAGCTCCTCTAGTGGCGAGCAGTACTTC. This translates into CASSSSSGEQYF.

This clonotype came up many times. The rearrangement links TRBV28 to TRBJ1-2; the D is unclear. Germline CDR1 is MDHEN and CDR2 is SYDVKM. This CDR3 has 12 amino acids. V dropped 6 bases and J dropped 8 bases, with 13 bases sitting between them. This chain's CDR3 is CASSADRLGYTF. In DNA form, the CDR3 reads TGTGCCAGCAGCGCCGACCGGTTGGGCTACACCTTC.